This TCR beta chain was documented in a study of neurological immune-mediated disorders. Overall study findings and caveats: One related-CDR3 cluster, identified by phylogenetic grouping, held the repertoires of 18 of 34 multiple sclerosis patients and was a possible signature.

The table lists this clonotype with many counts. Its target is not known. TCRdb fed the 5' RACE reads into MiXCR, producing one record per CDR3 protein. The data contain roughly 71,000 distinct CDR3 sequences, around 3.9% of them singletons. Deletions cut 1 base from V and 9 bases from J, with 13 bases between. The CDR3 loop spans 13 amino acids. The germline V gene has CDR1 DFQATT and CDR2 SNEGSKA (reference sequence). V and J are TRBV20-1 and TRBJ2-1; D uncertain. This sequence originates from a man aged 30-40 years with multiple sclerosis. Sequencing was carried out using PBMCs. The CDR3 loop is CSARGLIGPEQFF. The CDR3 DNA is TGCAGTGCTAGAGGGCTAATCGGACCTGAGCAGTTCTTC.